This is a list of T cell receptor beta chains from one sample in a study of blood T cell repertoires in COVID-19. TCRdb keeps only in-frame clones here, not all; method: immunoSEQ multiplex PCR. The data contain 60,000 to 70,000 clones, approximately 82% of them singletons. The material sequenced was peripheral blood. Receptors were obtained from a man in his sixties with acute or convalescent COVID-19. Each CDR3 is given with its conserved first and last residue. Fields, in order: D gene, V gene, J gene, clone size, CDR3 DNA, CDR3 protein. The D gene is left open where the match is weak. Size is stated for part of the rows, as once, few or many counts, or as a class when the clone is expanded.

TRBD1	TRBV5-1	TRBJ2-1	few	TGCGCCAGCAGCTTGGGGGACAGGGATGAGCAGTTCTTC	CASSLGDRDEQFF
TRBD2	TRBV5-6	TRBJ2-7	NA	TGTGCCAGCAGCTTGGCCGTTGCGGGGGGAGTCTACGAGCAGTACTTC	CASSLAVAGGVYEQYF
NA	TRBV4-1	TRBJ2-5	NA	TGCGCCAGCAGCCAAGATTCACTACACCAAGAGACCCAGTACTTC	CASSQDSLHQETQYF
NA	TRBV5-4	TRBJ1-2	NA	TGTGCCAGCAGCTTGGACGACAGGAGAGCTAACTATGGCTACACCTTC	CASSLDDRRANYGYTF
NA	TRBV7-2	TRBJ1-2	few	TGTGCCAGCAGCTTAGAGGGGCCCCGGGTGGGCTACACCTTC	CASSLEGPRVGYTF
TRBD1	TRBV5-4	TRBJ1-4	NA	TGTGCCAGCAGCTCGGGAAAGGGACAGTGGAATGAAAAACTGTTTTTT	CASSSGKGQWNEKLFF
NA	TRBV20-1	TRBJ1-2	NA	TGCAGTGCTAGTTGGGGGCGGCTTAACTATGGCTACACCTTC	CSASWGRLNYGYTF
TRBD1	TRBV27	TRBJ2-5	NA	TGTGCCAGCAGCCGCACTCCGGACAGGGAAGAGACCCAGTACTTC	CASSRTPDREETQYF
NA	TRBV5-1	TRBJ2-1	NA	TGCGCCAGCAGCCCGGGGGGCATTATTGATGAGCAGTTCTTC	CASSPGGIIDEQFF
NA	TRBV19	TRBJ1-6	NA	TGTGCCAGTAGTCACCGGGACAAGGAAGCCAAGATATATAATTCACCCCTCCACTTT	CASSHRDKEAKIYNSPLHF
TRBD1	TRBV10-3	TRBJ1-1	NA	TGTGCCATCAGTAGGGACAGGGTTGAGACTGAAGCTTTCTTT	CAISRDRVETEAFF
NA	TRBV19	TRBJ1-1	NA	TGTGCCAGTAGCCTCCTAACAGGGAACACTGAAGCTTTCTTT	CASSLLTGNTEAFF
NA	TRBV14	TRBJ1-1	NA	TGTGCCAGCAGCCAAGCGACTGGCACTGAAGCTTTCTTT	CASSQATGTEAFF
NA	TRBV5-1	TRBJ1-1	NA	TGCGCCAGCAGCTTGGATGGGAGGGGTGAAGCTTTCTTT	CASSLDGRGEAFF
TRBD2	TRBV7-6	TRBJ2-7	NA	TGTGCCAGCAGCCGAATCGCCTCTAGCGGGGGGTCCAGCTCCTACGAGCAGTACTTC	CASSRIASSGGSSSYEQYF
NA	TRBV4-3	TRBJ2-1	NA	TGCGCCAGCAGCCAGGGAGTAGTCTCCCATGAGCAGTTCTTC	CASSQGVVSHEQFF
NA	TRBV6-5	TRBJ2-5	NA	TGTGCCAGCAGTTACTCGAACCGGTTCGGGACCCAGTACTTC	CASSYSNRFGTQYF